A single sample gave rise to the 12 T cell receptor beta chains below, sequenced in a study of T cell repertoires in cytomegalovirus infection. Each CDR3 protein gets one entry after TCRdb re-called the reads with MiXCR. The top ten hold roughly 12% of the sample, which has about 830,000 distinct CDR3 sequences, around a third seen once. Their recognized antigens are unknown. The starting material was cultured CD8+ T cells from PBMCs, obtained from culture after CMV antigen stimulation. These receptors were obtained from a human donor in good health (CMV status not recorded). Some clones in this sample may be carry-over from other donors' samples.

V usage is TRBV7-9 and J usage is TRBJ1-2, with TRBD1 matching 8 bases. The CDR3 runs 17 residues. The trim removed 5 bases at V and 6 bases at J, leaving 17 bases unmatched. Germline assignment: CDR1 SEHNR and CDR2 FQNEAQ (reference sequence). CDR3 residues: CASSPPYGQGGHDGYTF. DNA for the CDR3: TGTGCCAGCAGCCCTCCGTATGGACAGGGTGGCCACGATGGCTACACCTTC.

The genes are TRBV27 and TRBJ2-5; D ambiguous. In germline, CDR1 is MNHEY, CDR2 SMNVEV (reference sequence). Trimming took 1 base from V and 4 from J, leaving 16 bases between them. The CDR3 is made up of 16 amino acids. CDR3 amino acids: CASSLFSGTSRETQYF. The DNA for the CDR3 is TGTGCCAGCAGTTTATTCTCAGGTACCTCTAGAGAGACCCAGTACTTC.

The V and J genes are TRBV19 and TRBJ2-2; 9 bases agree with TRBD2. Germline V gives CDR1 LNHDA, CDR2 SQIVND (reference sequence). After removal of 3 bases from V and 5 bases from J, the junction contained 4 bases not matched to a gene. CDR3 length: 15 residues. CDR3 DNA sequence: TGTGCCAGTAGTATCGGTCTAGCGGGGACCGGGGAGCTGTTTTTT. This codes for CASSIGLAGTGELFF.

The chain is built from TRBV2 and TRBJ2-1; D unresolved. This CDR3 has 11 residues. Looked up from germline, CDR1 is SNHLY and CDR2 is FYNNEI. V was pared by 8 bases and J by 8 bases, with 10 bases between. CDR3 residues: CASVIYDEQFF. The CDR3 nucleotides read TGTGCCAGCGTGATTTATGATGAGCAGTTCTTC.

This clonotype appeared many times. The CDR3 protein is CASSFHVASGGLTDTQYF. CDR3 in DNA: TGTGCCAGCAGCTTTCATGTGGCTAGCGGGGGCCTCACAGATACGCAGTATTTT. The V gene is TRBV7-2, the J gene TRBJ2-3; 10 bases are shared with TRBD2. The CDR3 spans 18 residues. V lost 3 bases, J lost 2 bases, and 11 bases stayed unmatched. Germline loops: CDR1 SGHTA, CDR2 FQGNSA.

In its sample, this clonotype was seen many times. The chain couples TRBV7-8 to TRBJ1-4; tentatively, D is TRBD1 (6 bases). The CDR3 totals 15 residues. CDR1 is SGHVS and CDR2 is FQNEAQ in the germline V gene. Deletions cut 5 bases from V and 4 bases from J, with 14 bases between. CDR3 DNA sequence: TGTGCCAGCAGCACCGACACAGGGATTAATGAAAAACTGTTTTTT. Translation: CASSTDTGINEKLFF. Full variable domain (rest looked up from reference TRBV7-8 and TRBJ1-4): GAGVSQSPRYKVAKRGQDVALRCDPISGHVSLFWYQQALGQGPEFLTYFQNEAQLDKSGLPSDRFFAERPEGSVSTLKIQRTQQEDSAVYLCASSTDTGINEKLFFGSGTQLSVL.

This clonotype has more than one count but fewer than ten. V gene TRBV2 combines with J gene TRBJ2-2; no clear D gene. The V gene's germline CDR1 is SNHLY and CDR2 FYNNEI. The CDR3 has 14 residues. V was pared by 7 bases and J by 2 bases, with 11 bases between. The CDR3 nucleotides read TGTGCCAGCACGCCGGGCGGAAACACCGGGGAGCTGTTTTTT. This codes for CASTPGGNTGELFF.

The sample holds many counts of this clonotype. This chain's CDR3 is CASSLSIAEEQYF. DNA for the CDR3: TGTGCCAGCAGTTTAAGTATAGCGGAGGAGCAGTACTTC. J is TRBJ2-7 and V is TRBV12-3 or TRBV12-4, with D possibly being TRBD2 (6 bases). CDR3 length equals 13 residues. Trimming stripped 2 bases from V and 7 bases from J, with 12 bases between.

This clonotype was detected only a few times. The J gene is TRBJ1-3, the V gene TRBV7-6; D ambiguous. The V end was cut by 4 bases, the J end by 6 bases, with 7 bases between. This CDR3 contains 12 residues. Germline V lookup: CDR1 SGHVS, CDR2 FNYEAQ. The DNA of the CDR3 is TGTGCCAGCAGCTCGTACCAAAACACCATATATTTT. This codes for CASSSYQNTIYF.

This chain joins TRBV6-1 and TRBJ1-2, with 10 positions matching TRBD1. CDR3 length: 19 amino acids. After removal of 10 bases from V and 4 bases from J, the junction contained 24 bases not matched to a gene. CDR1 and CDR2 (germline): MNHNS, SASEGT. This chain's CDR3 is CATFPPLGTGAPSGYGYTF. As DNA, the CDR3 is TGTGCCACGTTCCCACCCCTCGGGACAGGGGCCCCTTCGGGCTATGGCTACACCTTC.

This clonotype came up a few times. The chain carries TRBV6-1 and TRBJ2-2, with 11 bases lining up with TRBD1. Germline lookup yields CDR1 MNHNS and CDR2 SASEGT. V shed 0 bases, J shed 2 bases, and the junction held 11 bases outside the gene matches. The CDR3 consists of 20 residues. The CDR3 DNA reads TGTGCCAGCAGTGAAGCTCGGACAGGGGGCCTCTACCTTAACACCGGGGAGCTGTTTTTT. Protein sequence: CASSEARTGGLYLNTGELFF.

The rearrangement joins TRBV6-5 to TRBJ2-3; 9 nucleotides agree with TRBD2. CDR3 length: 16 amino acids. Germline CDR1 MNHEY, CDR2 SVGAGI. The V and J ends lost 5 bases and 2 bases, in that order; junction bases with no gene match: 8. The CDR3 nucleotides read TGTGCCAGCAGTCAAGATAGCGGGGGAGCCACAGATACGCAGTATTTT. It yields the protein CASSQDSGGATDTQYF.